The text below deals with one TCR beta chain. This sample also contains other DNA sequences that code for the same CDR3. CD45RO-negative CD8 cells positively selected for CCR7 made up the naive population, which excluded terminally differentiated effector memory CD45RA+ cells. Several immunoSEQ plates held equal portions of the genomic DNA taken from each subset. The table came from immunoSEQ multiplex PCR; TCRdb's copy has only in-frame clones and leaves some out. Of 2 million to 2.5 million clones in the sample, approximately 94% were seen once. This sample is part of a study of shared clonotypes between healthy human individuals. The V segment lost 6 bases and the J segment 2 bases; nucleotides outside the gene matches: 4. The germline gives CDR1 SEHNR, CDR2 FQNEAQ (reference sequence). The CDR3 has 15 amino acids.

The source of this sequence is a young man in good health. Some clones in this sample may be carry-over from other donors' samples. The specimen was naive CD8+ T cells from PBMCs. V is TRBV7-9 and J is TRBJ2-6; TRBD1 agrees at 7 bases. CDR3: CASSPQGPGANVLTF. The CDR3 DNA reads as TGTGCCAGCAGTCCACAGGGGCCTGGGGCCAACGTCCTGACTTTC.